What follows are 4 T cell receptor beta chains derived from one specimen sequenced in a study of blood T cell repertoires in COVID-19. This table comes from immunoSEQ multiplex PCR, and its TCRdb copy is limited to in-frame clones, with some not included. This table holds 250,000 to 350,000 clones, around 88% found once. The specimen was PBMCs or T cells enriched from blood (not recorded which). The receptors shown here come from a woman aged 40 to 55 who had recovered from COVID-19.

This chain uses TRBV19 with TRBJ2-1; 13 nucleotides match TRBD2. Germline CDR1 LNHDA, CDR2 SQIVND (reference sequence). The CDR3 spans 17 residues. With V trimmed by 6 bases and J by 6 bases, 11 bases remained unmatched. DNA of the CDR3: TGTGCCAGTAGCCGCGCCATGGGACTAGCGGGAATCAATGAGCAGTTCTTC. The encoded protein is CASSRAMGLAGINEQFF.

The J gene is TRBJ2-1, the V gene TRBV4-3, with TRBD1 identical over 10 bases. V gave up 3 bases and J gave up 9 bases; unmatched junction bases: 5. CDR3 length: 14 amino acids. Germline lookup yields CDR1 LGHNA and CDR2 YSLEER. DNA of the CDR3: TGCGCCAGCAGCCAGTGGACAGGGGGAGGTGAGCAGTTCTTC. Its translation: CASSQWTGGGEQFF.

V and J are TRBV4-3 and TRBJ2-2; D unresolved. V gave up 2 bases and J gave up 0 bases, with 4 bases separating them. The CDR3 is 14 amino acids. The germline V gene has CDR1 LGHNA and CDR2 YSLEER. The CDR3 is CASSQYTNTGELFF. DNA for the CDR3: TGCGCCAGCAGCCAATACACGAACACCGGGGAGCTGTTTTTT.

This clone has only one observation. The chain recombines TRBV7-2 with TRBJ1-5; D may be TRBD1 (5 bases). The length of the CDR3 is 17 residues. V was trimmed by 1 base and J by 4 bases, leaving 17 bases between them. Germline V gene lookup returns CDR1 SGHTA and CDR2 FQGNSA. The CDR3, as DNA: TGTGCCAGCAGCTTAGAGGGGACTTCGGGAAGTAATCAGCCCCAGCATTTT. Its translation: CASSLEGTSGSNQPQHF.